What follows is one T cell receptor beta chain and its context. The data belong to a study of blood T cell repertoires in COVID-19. Study-level background: The samples span acute and convalescent COVID-19 from the United States, Italy and Spain. T cells, B-cell-depleted T cells, or PBMCs provided the cDNA or gDNA that served as material.

Original analysis: Reference gene primer amplification in the assay estimated nucleated cell counts. Using immunoSEQ multiplex PCR, the repertoire was profiled, and TCRdb retains in-frame clones only, with some absent. The V and J calls and clone size were taken over from that table, and D and trimming were inferred from the DNA. This table holds around 150,000 clones, about 88% found once. V lost 5 bases and J lost 5, with 13 bases in between. CDR3 size: 14 residues. Germline V gives CDR1 SNHLY, CDR2 FYNNEI. Recruited during active infection, patients (from Seattle) were subsequently followed longitudinally.

The receptor was derived from a human donor with COVID-19, enrolled during active disease. The donor label of this sample is uncertain. The sequencing input was peripheral blood. This chain uses TRBV2 with TRBJ1-5; D possibly corresponds to TRBD1 (5 bases). CDR3 sequence (DNA): TGTGCCAGCAGTCTCCGGGAGGGGCATCAGCCCCAGCATTTT. Protein product: CASSLREGHQPQHF.